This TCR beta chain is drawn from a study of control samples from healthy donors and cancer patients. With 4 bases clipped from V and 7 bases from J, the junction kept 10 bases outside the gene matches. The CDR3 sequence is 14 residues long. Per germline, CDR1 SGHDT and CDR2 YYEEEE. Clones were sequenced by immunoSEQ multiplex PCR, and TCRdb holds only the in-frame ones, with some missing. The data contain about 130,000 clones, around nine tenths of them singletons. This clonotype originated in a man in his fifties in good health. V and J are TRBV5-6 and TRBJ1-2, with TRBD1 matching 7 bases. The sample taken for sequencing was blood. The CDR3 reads CASSDGTVMPGYTF. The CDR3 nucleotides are TGTGCCAGCAGCGATGGGACAGTGATGCCTGGCTACACCTTC.